Listed here are 8 T cell receptor beta chains from one sample, sequenced in a study of cytomegalovirus exposure and HLA in healthy donors (dated by TCRdb to 2016 to 2017). Library creation used the immunoSEQ multiplex PCR assay. For the multiplex PCR, a mixture combining 60 forward primers for TCR Vbeta segments and 13 reverse primers for TCR Jbeta segments was used. TCRdb obtained this table from immuneACCESS and retained in-frame rearrangements with V and J assigned. These tables miss some clones; where compared with another copy, unresolved V genes account for less than half of the shortfall, and the remainder is unexplained. For this sample there are around 190,000 clones; 83% appear just once. The top ten clones comprise about 1.8% of the sample. Sequenced sample: PBMCs. Receptors originate from a man between 35 and 55 years old in good health and CMV-seropositive.

V is TRBV5-1 and J is TRBJ2-7; 7 bases are a match to TRBD1. The CDR3 contains 16 residues. Germline V gene lookup returns CDR1 SGHRS and CDR2 YFSETQ. V trimming: 0 bases; J trimming: 9 bases; junction bases outside the gene matches: 15. CDR3 in amino acids: CASSLAIGPRQGTQYF. For the CDR3, the DNA is TGCGCCAGCAGCTTGGCGATCGGTCCGAGACAGGGAACGCAGTACTTC.

The chain uses TRBV27 and TRBJ1-2, with 7 bases fitting TRBD1. This CDR3 has 15 residues. The ends lost 5 bases at V and 7 bases at J; junction bases unmatched: 13. CDR1 MNHEY and CDR2 SMNVEV come from the germline V gene (reference sequence). The CDR3 bases are TGTGCCAGCAGTCGTCTGACAGGGTGGAGTGGTGGCTACACCTTC. It specifies CASSRLTGWSGGYTF.

The chain's CDR3 is CASTGQWEKLFF. In DNA, the CDR3 is TGTGCCAGCACAGGCCAGTGGGAAAAACTGTTTTTT. This chain connects TRBV28 to TRBJ1-4; unclear D gene. CDR3 size: 12 residues. Per germline, CDR1 MDHEN and CDR2 SYDVKM. The V and J ends lost 7 bases and 8 bases respectively, with 11 bases between them.

The V call is TRBV29-1, the J call TRBJ1-1; unclear D gene. CDR1 and CDR2 (germline): SQVTM, ANQGSEA. V was cut by 5 bases and J by 1 base, with 8 bases left in between. The CDR3 length is 12 residues. The CDR3: CSVIIPNTEAFF. DNA for the CDR3: TGCAGCGTTATAATTCCGAACACTGAAGCTTTCTTT.

This clone has a handful of counts. J is TRBJ2-1 and V is TRBV6-6; possible D gene TRBD2, 5 bases. Germline CDR1 is MNHNY and CDR2 is SVGAGI (reference sequence). V lost 10 bases, J lost 4 bases, and 11 bases lay in between. This CDR3 spans 12 amino acids. The CDR3 spells CATEDSYNEQFF. The CDR3 DNA follows: TGTGCCACAGAGGACTCGTACAATGAGCAGTTCTTC.

V usage is TRBV6-5 and J usage is TRBJ2-1, with 11 bases fitting TRBD2. This CDR3 spans 15 amino acids. Germline lookup yields CDR1 MNHEY and CDR2 SVGAGI. Trimming took 5 bases from V and 4 from J; bases not matched to a gene: 4. CDR3 DNA sequence: TGTGCCAGCAGTACGGGACTAGCGGAGTACAATGAGCAGTTCTTC. Amino acids: CASSTGLAEYNEQFF.

The rearrangement uses TRBV11-3 and TRBJ2-5, with D possibly TRBD1 on 6 matching bases. The ends were cut back, 5 bases at V and 5 bases at J, with 12 bases in the middle. In germline, CDR1 is SGHNT, CDR2 YENEEA. This CDR3 region has 13 residues. CDR3 nucleotides: TGTGCCAGCAGCACCGAACAGGGTGAGACCCAGTACTTC. Protein product: CASSTEQGETQYF.

The rearrangement links TRBV29-1 to TRBJ1-2; D not certain. Trimming took off 3 bases at V and 8 bases at J, with 10 bases between the two ends. Germline V lookup: CDR1 SQVTM, CDR2 ANQGSEA. This CDR3 region has 11 residues. The CDR3 DNA follows: TGCAGCGTTGAGGCCAGGAACGGCTACACCTTC. This sequence encodes CSVEARNGYTF.